The clone carrying this T cell receptor (beta chain) was detected once. Its specificity is not known. These data come from a study of T cell responses to AZD1222 COVID-19 vaccine. Notes on the study in general: The peak T cell response came first, and repertoires were sampled only after it. Clonal diversity may have been underestimated, and the donors were mostly white British, with more females than males. Only 5 to 7 AZD1222 recipients were seropositive at baseline.

Second-dose recipients at about 4 or about 12 weeks were treated as one pooled group. The data were produced by immunoSEQ multiplex PCR, yet TCRdb's version contains in-frame clones alone and is incomplete. The sample has some 200,000 clones, under 95% seen once. CDR1 and CDR2 (germline): MDHEN, SYDVKM. The junction had 7 bases not matched to a gene; V was cut back by 1 base and J by 3 bases. This CDR3 comprises 16 residues. The chain is built from TRBV28 and TRBJ2-7; 9 positions agree with TRBD1. Sequenced material: peripheral blood, taken 28 days after the second AZD1222 dose. The source is an adult who received the AZD1222 COVID-19 vaccine. CDR3 residues: CASSLSPTGGNYEQYF. The DNA of the CDR3 is TGTGCCAGCAGTTTATCCCCTACAGGGGGCAACTACGAGCAGTACTTC.